This TCR beta chain was recorded in a study of CD8 T cells in ankylosing spondylitis. MiXCR was run by TCRdb on the 5' RACE reads, yielding one entry per CDR3 protein. Of 100,000 to 150,000 distinct CDR3 sequences listed, over 6.5% are singletons. The CDR3 is 14 residues long. V was trimmed by 0 bases and J by 4 bases, leaving 10 bases between them. Germline V gene data show CDR1 as MNHEY and CDR2 as SVGAGI. This clonotype appeared many times. The sequencing sample was made of blood, either unsorted or a sorted T cell fraction (not recorded which). The chain has TRBV6-5 and TRBJ2-7; D may correspond to TRBD1 or TRBD2 (5 bases each). This sequence originates from a male donor with ankylosing spondylitis or in good health (not recorded which). CDR3 sequence: CASSYSWGGYEQYF. CDR3 DNA sequence: TGTGCCAGCAGTTACTCGTGGGGCGGGTACGAGCAGTACTTC.